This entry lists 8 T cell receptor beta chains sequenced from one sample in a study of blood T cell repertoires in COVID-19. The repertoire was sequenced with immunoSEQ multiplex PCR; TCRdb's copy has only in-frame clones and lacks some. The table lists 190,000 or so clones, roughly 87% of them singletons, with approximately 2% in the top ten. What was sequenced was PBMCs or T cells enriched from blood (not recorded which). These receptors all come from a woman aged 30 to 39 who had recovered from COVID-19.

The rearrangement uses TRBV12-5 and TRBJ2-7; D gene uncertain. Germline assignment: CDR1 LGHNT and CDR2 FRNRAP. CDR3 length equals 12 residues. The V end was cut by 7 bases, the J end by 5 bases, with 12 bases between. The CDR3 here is CASAPSGHEQYF. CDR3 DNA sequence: TGTGCTAGTGCACCCTCAGGCCACGAGCAGTACTTC.

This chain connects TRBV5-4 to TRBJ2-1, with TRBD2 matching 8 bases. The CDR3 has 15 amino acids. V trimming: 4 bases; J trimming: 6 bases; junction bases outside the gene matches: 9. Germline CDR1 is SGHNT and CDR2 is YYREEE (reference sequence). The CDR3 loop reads CASSRGAGVLNEQFF. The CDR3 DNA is TGTGCCAGCAGCCGAGGAGCGGGAGTTCTCAATGAGCAGTTCTTC.

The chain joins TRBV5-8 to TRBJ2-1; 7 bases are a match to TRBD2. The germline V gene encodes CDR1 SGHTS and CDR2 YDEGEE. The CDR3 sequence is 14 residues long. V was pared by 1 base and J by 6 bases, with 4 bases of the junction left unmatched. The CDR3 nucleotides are TGTGCCAGCAGCTTGATACTAGCGCTCAATGAGCAGTTCTTC. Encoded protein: CASSLILALNEQFF.

CDR3 sequence reads: CASGPPGRQETQYF. CDR3 nucleotides: TGTGCATCAGGTCCCCCTGGTAGGCAAGAGACCCAGTACTTC. The rearrangement joins TRBV30 to TRBJ2-5; D is unclear. The CDR3 spans 14 residues. Per germline, CDR1 GTSNPN and CDR2 SVGIG (reference sequence).

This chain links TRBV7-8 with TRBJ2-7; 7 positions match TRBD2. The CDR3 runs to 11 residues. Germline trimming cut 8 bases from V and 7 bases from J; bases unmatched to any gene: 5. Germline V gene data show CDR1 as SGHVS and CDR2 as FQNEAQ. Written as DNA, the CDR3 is TGTGCCAGCGGGAGGGCAGGGGAGCAGTACTTC. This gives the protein CASGRAGEQYF.

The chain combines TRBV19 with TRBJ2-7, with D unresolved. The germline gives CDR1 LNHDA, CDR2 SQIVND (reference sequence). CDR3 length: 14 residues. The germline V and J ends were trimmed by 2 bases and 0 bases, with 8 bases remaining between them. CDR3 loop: CASSIFTFSYEQYF. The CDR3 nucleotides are TGTGCCAGTAGTATATTTACATTCTCCTACGAGCAGTACTTC.

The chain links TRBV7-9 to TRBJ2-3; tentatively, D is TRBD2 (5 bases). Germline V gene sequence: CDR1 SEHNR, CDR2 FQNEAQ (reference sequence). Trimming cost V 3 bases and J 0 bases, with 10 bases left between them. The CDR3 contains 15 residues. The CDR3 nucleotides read TGTGCCAGCAGCTTGAGGAGGACTAGCACAGATACGCAGTATTTT. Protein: CASSLRRTSTDTQYF.

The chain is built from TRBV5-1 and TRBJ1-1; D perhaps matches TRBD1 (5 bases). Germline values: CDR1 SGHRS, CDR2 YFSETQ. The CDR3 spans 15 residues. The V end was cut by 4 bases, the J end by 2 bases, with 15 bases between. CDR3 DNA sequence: TGCGCCAGCAGCGTTGGGGGAGGGGATAACACTGAAGCTTTCTTT. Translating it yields CASSVGGGDNTEAFF.